The 32 T cell receptor beta chains reported below all come from one sample, sequenced in a study of T cell repertoires in ileal Crohn's disease. Assay used: immunoSEQ multiplex PCR; TCRdb lists only in-frame clones, some missing. The data show almost 5,500 clones, around four fifths seen once. Sequenced material: ileal tissue. The receptors here all came from an adult with Crohn's disease.

The gene calls are TRBV30 and TRBJ1-1; D is possibly TRBD1 (6 bases). The CDR3 length is 15 residues. Germline V gene data show CDR1 as GTSNPN and CDR2 as SVGIG (reference sequence). The ends were cut back, 2 bases at V and 8 bases at J, with 21 bases in the middle. Here the CDR3 DNA reads TGTGCCTGGAGTTACAGGGATCTACTTGGGAAGGAAGCTTTCTTT. Translated, it gives CAWSYRDLLGKEAFF.

This chain joins TRBV28 and TRBJ1-5; a weak D match, TRBD1 (5 bases). Trimming pared 5 bases from V and 1 base from J, leaving 15 bases between. CDR3 length: 16 residues. Germline-derived CDR1 and CDR2 are MDHEN and SYDVKM. The CDR3 DNA is TGTGCCAGCAGTCCCTGGGGGGAGGGGAGCAATCAGCCCCAGCATTTT. The encoded protein is CASSPWGEGSNQPQHF.

This chain links TRBV6-5 with TRBJ2-1; either TRBD1 or TRBD2 may supply D (6 bases each). This CDR3 spans 13 amino acids. Trimming cost V 8 bases and J 2 bases, with 10 bases left between them. The V gene's germline CDR1 is MNHEY and CDR2 SVGAGI. In DNA form, the CDR3 reads TGTGCCAGCGGTAGGGGGGCCTACAATGAGCAGTTCTTC. This codes for CASGRGAYNEQFF.

Details on this clone: A junction boundary mismatches the germline segment, possibly from a read error. The rearrangement uses TRBV5-1 and TRBJ1-1, with 7 bases matching TRBD1. CDR1 and CDR2 from the germline V gene are SGHRS and YFSETQ. The CDR3 covers 16 residues. CDR3 nucleotides: TGCGCCAGCAGCTCACAACAGGGGTACGTGAATACTGAAGCTTTCTTT. Translating gives CASSSQQGYVNTEAFF.

The chain recombines TRBV5-6 with TRBJ2-5; the D gene is possibly TRBD2 (6 bases). Trimming removed 4 bases from V and 7 bases from J, with 17 bases in between. The CDR3 is made up of 14 amino acids. CDR1 SGHDT and CDR2 YYEEEE come from the germline V gene. The CDR3 reads CASSREEQAGTQYF. In nucleotides, the CDR3 is TGTGCCAGCAGCCGTGAAGAGCAAGCGGGGACCCAGTACTTC.

This clone showed up just once. The genes are TRBV27 and TRBJ1-6; D is unresolved. Per germline, CDR1 MNHEY and CDR2 SMNVEV (reference sequence). The CDR3 consists of 13 residues. Trimming left V 8 bases short and J 10 bases short, with 15 bases between. The CDR3 is CASREQPGSPLHF. In DNA form, the CDR3 reads TGTGCCAGCCGGGAGCAGCCGGGATCACCCCTCCACTTT.

The rearrangement joins TRBV2 to TRBJ1-2, with 7 bases identical to TRBD1. The CDR3 is 12 amino acids. The germline CDR1 and CDR2 sequences are SNHLY and FYNNEI. Trimming at V came to 7 bases and at J to 5 bases, leaving 4 bases not matched to a gene. CDR3 sequence reads: CASIRQGYGYTF. DNA of the CDR3: TGTGCCAGCATCCGACAGGGATATGGCTACACCTTC.

This chain connects TRBV6-5 to TRBJ1-3; D possibly corresponds to TRBD1 (5 bases). V gave up 9 bases and J gave up 7 bases, with 13 bases separating them. Germline V lookup: CDR1 MNHEY, CDR2 SVGAGI. CDR3 length: 12 residues. CDR3 nucleotides: TGTGCCAGTTGGAGTAGGGGTAACACCATATATTTT. Amino acids: CASWSRGNTIYF.

The rearrangement links TRBV6-5 to TRBJ1-5, with 7 bases fitting TRBD1. V was pared by 6 bases and J by 6 bases, with 8 bases of the junction left unmatched. Germline loops: CDR1 MNHEY, CDR2 SVGAGI. The length of the CDR3 is 14 residues. This chain's CDR3 is CASRPGRGTQPQHF. CDR3 DNA sequence: TGTGCCAGCAGGCCGGGCAGGGGGACTCAGCCCCAGCATTTT.

The chain employs TRBV14 and TRBJ1-3, with 7 bases that match TRBD1. Germline V CDR1 and CDR2: SGHDN, FVKESK. This CDR3 has 15 amino acids. J lost 2 bases, V lost 3 bases, and 4 bases had no gene match. CDR3: CASSQLQGPGNTIYF. The CDR3 nucleotides read TGTGCCAGCAGCCAGTTACAGGGGCCTGGAAACACCATATATTTT.

The J gene is TRBJ1-4, the V gene TRBV14; TRBD1 matches 8 bases. CDR1 and CDR2 from the germline V gene are SGHDN and FVKESK. CDR3 length: 16 amino acids. J was trimmed by 5 bases and V by 4 bases; bases with no gene match: 9. Here the CDR3 reads CASSRIRQGKNEKLFF. The CDR3 region has the DNA TGTGCCAGCAGCCGGATCAGACAGGGGAAGAATGAAAAACTGTTTTTT.

The rearrangement links TRBV10-3 to TRBJ2-3; 7 bases fit TRBD2. The junction had 10 bases not matched to a gene; V was cut back by 4 bases and J by 6 bases. The CDR3 has 15 residues. Germline values: CDR1 ENHRY, CDR2 SYGVKD. CDR3 loop: CAISANWGGRDTQYF. CDR3 in DNA: TGTGCCATCAGTGCGAATTGGGGGGGTCGGGATACGCAGTATTTT.

This chain joins TRBV28 and TRBJ2-2; TRBD2 aligns across 14 bases. Trimming removed 3 bases from V and 4 bases from J; junction bases left unmatched: 16. The V gene's germline CDR1 is MDHEN and CDR2 SYDVKM. CDR3 length: 21 residues. The CDR3 nucleotides are TGTGCCAGCAGTTTCTCGTTCGTGGGACTAGCGGGAGAGTTGGGCACCGGGGAGCTGTTTTTT. This codes for CASSFSFVGLAGELGTGELFF.

Note on this clone: This likely comes from a read error, as the CDR3 has no conserved phenylalanine or tryptophan at its end. The DNA is omitted, as the CDR3 cannot be located on it reliably, and the CDR3 follows TCRdb's listing. The chain carries TRBV5-1 and TRBJ1-1. The length of the CDR3 is 13 amino acids, counting both ends. Germline V gene data show CDR1 as SGHRS and CDR2 as YFSETQ. CDR3: CASSSLPGGTKSE.

This clone was seen a handful of times. The CDR3 region is CASSSRSGRAQADTQYF. Here the CDR3 DNA reads TGTGCCAGCAGCTCACGGAGCGGGAGGGCCCAAGCAGATACGCAGTATTTT. The V and J genes are TRBV7-2 and TRBJ2-3; the match to TRBD2 covers 10 bases. The CDR3 covers 17 residues. The germline V gene encodes CDR1 SGHTA and CDR2 FQGNSA. Trimming cost V 4 bases and J 4 bases; bases outside gene matches: 11.

The V call is TRBV15, the J call TRBJ1-2, with D possibly being TRBD1 (5 bases). Germline CDR1 and CDR2: LNHNV and YYDKDF (reference sequence). This CDR3 contains 16 residues. The V end lost 1 base, the J end lost 4 bases, and 16 bases lay between the germline ends. The CDR3 DNA reads as TGTGCCACCAGCAGAGGGGGCAACAAAGGAAGCTATGGCTACACCTTC. Encoded protein: CATSRGGNKGSYGYTF.

This clone has only one observation. The J gene is TRBJ2-1, the V gene TRBV5-5; D gene ambiguous. Germline CDR1 reads SGHKS; CDR2 reads YYEKEE (reference sequence). Trimming cost V 0 bases and J 7 bases, with 8 bases left between them. CDR3 length: 13 residues. The CDR3 loop reads CASSLEWGNEQFF. CDR3 in DNA: TGTGCCAGCAGCTTGGAATGGGGTAATGAGCAGTTCTTC.

A single count supports this clone. The rearrangement uses TRBV12-2 and TRBJ2-7; TRBD2, as called in the table, went unchecked against the DNA. TRBV12-2 is a pseudogene locus. This CDR3 contains 15 residues. DNA of the CDR3: TGTGCAAGTCGCTTAGTCGAGGGAGATTCCTACGAGCAGTACTTC. This sequence encodes CASRLVEGDSYEQYF.

This chain connects TRBV27 to TRBJ2-7; the D is unclear. Trimming stripped 5 bases from V and 0 bases from J, with 14 bases between. CDR1 and CDR2 (germline): MNHEY, SMNVEV (reference sequence). The CDR3 spans 15 residues. CDR3 bases: TGTGCCAGCAGTCGCCTCCTCCAACTCTCCTACGAGCAGTACTTC. Its protein is CASSRLLQLSYEQYF.

This clone has a single count. The chain carries TRBV5-4 and TRBJ1-6; possible D gene TRBD1, 5 bases. The germline V and J ends were trimmed by 1 base and 6 bases, with 11 bases remaining between them. The CDR3 runs to 15 residues. Germline CDR1 SGHNT, CDR2 YYREEE (reference sequence). CDR3 amino acids: CASSLMQGSNSPLHF. For the CDR3, the DNA is TGTGCCAGCAGCTTGATGCAGGGAAGTAATTCACCCCTCCACTTT.

The V and J genes are TRBV5-1 and TRBJ2-3; D might be TRBD1 (5 bases). The CDR3 covers 14 residues. V lost 3 bases to trimming and J lost 0 bases, with 8 bases between them. The V gene's germline CDR1 is SGHRS and CDR2 YFSETQ. The CDR3 loop reads CASSWGGSTDTQYF. The CDR3 coding sequence is TGCGCCAGCAGCTGGGGCGGTAGCACAGATACGCAGTATTTT.

The chain has TRBV19 and TRBJ1-1; D is possibly TRBD1 (6 bases). Germline V lookup: CDR1 LNHDA, CDR2 SQIVND (reference sequence). V shed 5 bases and J shed 5 bases, with 15 bases lying between them. The CDR3 consists of 14 residues. The CDR3 DNA follows: TGTGCCAGTAGTGTTGTCCAGGGGAGGACTGAAGCTTTCTTT. Residues: CASSVVQGRTEAFF. The full variable domain, rest sourced from reference TRBV19 and TRBJ1-1, is DGGITQSPKYLFRKEGQNVTLSCEQNLNHDAMYWYRQDPGQGLRLIYYSQIVNDFQKGDIAEGYSVSREKKESFPLTVTSAQKNPTAFYLCASSVVQGRTEAFFGQGTRLTVV.

The rearrangement uses TRBV19 and TRBJ1-2, with 8 bases fitting TRBD1. Germline V gene data show CDR1 as LNHDA and CDR2 as SQIVND (reference sequence). Germline trimming cut 1 base from V and 4 bases from J; bases unmatched to any gene: 20. The CDR3 consists of 20 residues. The DNA for the CDR3 is TGTGCCAGTAGTATAGGGGCGACACCCCAAAGACAGGGGCAAGGCTATGGCTACACCTTC. It specifies CASSIGATPQRQGQGYGYTF.

Sample share makes this clone hyperexpanded (1% or more). DNA of the CDR3: TGTGCCAGCAGCGTAGATCAGGGGCCTGAAGCTTTCTTT. It specifies CASSVDQGPEAFF. The chain is built from TRBV9 and TRBJ1-1, with D possibly TRBD1 on 6 matching bases. Germline V gene lookup returns CDR1 SGDLS and CDR2 YYNGEE. CDR3 size: 13 residues. V shed 0 bases and J shed 6 bases, with 9 bases lying between them.

The chain joins TRBV7-9 to TRBJ2-3, with TRBD2 identical over 10 bases. Germline V gives CDR1 SEHNR, CDR2 FQNEAQ (reference sequence). The CDR3 covers 16 residues. V was clipped by 5 bases and J by 3 bases; unmatched bases: 8. The CDR3 region has the DNA TGTGCCAGCAGCAGGCTAGCGGGGGTTGGGACAGATACGCAGTATTTT. Translated, it gives CASSRLAGVGTDTQYF.

This clone showed up just a few times. The DNA for the CDR3 is TGTGCCAGCAGCCCCGACGCCTATGGCTACACCTTC. This translates into CASSPDAYGYTF. The rearrangement links TRBV7-2 to TRBJ1-2; D unresolved. V was trimmed by 5 bases and J by 4 bases, leaving 8 bases between them. The CDR3 has 12 amino acids. Germline-derived CDR1 and CDR2 are SGHTA and FQGNSA.

The CDR3 DNA sequence: TGTGCCAGCCATAACAAACTAGTAAGGGGGCGAGTATCCTACAATGAGCAGTTCTTC. As protein: CASHNKLVRGRVSYNEQFF. V usage is TRBV6-4 and J usage is TRBJ2-1; TRBD1 matches at 7 bases. Germline V gene sequence: CDR1 MRHNA, CDR2 SNTAGT. V shed 8 bases and J 1 base; nucleotides not matched to a gene: 20. This CDR3 region has 19 residues.

The chain couples TRBV14 to TRBJ1-2; TRBD1 matches at 7 bases. V trimming: 4 bases; J trimming: 8 bases; junction bases outside the gene matches: 7. Per the germline V gene, CDR1 is SGHDN and CDR2 is FVKESK. The CDR3 contains 13 residues. The DNA for the CDR3 is TGTGCCAGCAGCCCCGGGACAGTAAGAGGCTACACCTTC. Translation gives CASSPGTVRGYTF. Filled out from reference TRBV14 and TRBJ1-2, the complete variable domain reads EAGVTQFPSHSVIEKGQTVTLRCDPISGHDNLYWYRRVMGKEIKFLLHFVKESKQDESGMPNNRFLAERTGGTYSTLKVQPAELEDSGVYFCASSPGTVRGYTFGSGTRLTVV.

V is TRBV5-1 and J is TRBJ1-5; D possibly corresponds to TRBD1 (6 bases). CDR1 SGHRS and CDR2 YFSETQ come from the germline V gene. The V gene lost 0 bases and the J gene lost 4 bases, with 11 bases spanning the gap. This CDR3 contains 15 residues. The CDR3 is CASSLGDKPNQPQHF. For the CDR3, the DNA is TGCGCCAGCAGCTTGGGGGACAAGCCAAATCAGCCCCAGCATTTT.

This clone was recorded only once. This chain connects TRBV7-3 to TRBJ2-7; 8 bases agree with TRBD1. CDR1 SGHTA and CDR2 FQGTGA come from the germline V gene. The CDR3 sequence is 15 residues long. V was pared by 5 bases and J by 4 bases, with 10 bases of the junction left unmatched. Here the CDR3 DNA reads TGTGCCAGCAGCCCAACCGGACAGGGTGGGTACGAGCAGTACTTC. This encodes CASSPTGQGGYEQYF.

The CDR3 DNA is TGTGCCAGCAGTGAAACAGGGGGCTTGGATGAGCAGTTCTTC. Translating it yields CASSETGGLDEQFF. V and J are TRBV6-1 and TRBJ2-1; 9 bases are a match to TRBD1. The trim removed 2 bases at V and 8 bases at J, leaving 4 bases unmatched. Germline values: CDR1 MNHNS, CDR2 SASEGT. The CDR3 contains 14 residues.

The chain recombines TRBV19 with TRBJ2-1; D may be TRBD1 or TRBD2 (5 bases each). This CDR3 has 17 amino acids. Germline V gene lookup returns CDR1 LNHDA and CDR2 SQIVND (reference sequence). V shed 6 bases and J shed 4 bases, with 22 bases lying between them. CDR3 residues: CASSYGTHVSLYNEQFF. The CDR3 nucleotides read TGTGCCAGTAGCTATGGGACCCATGTCTCCCTTTACAATGAGCAGTTCTTC.